This entry concerns a single T cell receptor (beta chain). Its target is not known. The data were taken from a study of cytomegalovirus exposure and HLA in healthy donors. PCR primers comprised 60 Vbeta and 13 Jbeta primers. The assay was immunoSEQ multiplex PCR, and TCRdb's table has in-frame clones only and misses some. The sample has approximately 130,000 clones, 81% seen once. Study-wide results and limits: Immune exposure data for these donors was limited to CMV serostatus.

After removal of 0 bases from V and 5 bases from J, the junction contained 6 bases not matched to a gene. The CDR3 is 16 residues long. Germline V gene data show CDR1 as SGHVS and CDR2 as FNYEAQ. The sample comprised PBMCs. This receptor was identified in a young man in good health and CMV-seronegative. The chain combines TRBV7-6 with TRBJ1-5, with 8 positions matching TRBD1. Written as DNA, the CDR3 is TGTGCCAGCAGCTTAGCGGGCAGGGGGCTCGATCAGCCCCAGCATTTT. Amino acid sequence: CASSLAGRGLDQPQHF. The full variable domain, with the rest looked up from reference TRBV7-6 and TRBJ1-5, is GAGVSQSPRYKVTKRGQDVALRCDPISGHVSLYWYRQALGQGPEFLTYFNYEAQQDKSGLPNDRFSAERPEGSISTLTIQRTEQRDSAMYRCASSLAGRGLDQPQHFGDGTRLSIL.